The 29 T cell receptor beta chains reported below all come from one sample, sequenced in a study of blood T cell repertoires in COVID-19. This table comes from immunoSEQ multiplex PCR, and its TCRdb copy is limited to in-frame clones, with some not included. The data hold some 150,000 clones, with under 85% observed a single time. Sample: peripheral blood. These TCRs come from a human donor in a cohort sampled during active COVID-19.

V and J are TRBV19 and TRBJ2-7; no clear D gene. CDR3 size: 13 residues. CDR1 is LNHDA, CDR2 SQIVND, per germline (reference sequence). V lost 0 bases and J lost 6, with 9 bases in between. The CDR3 region is CASSIDPSFEQYF. The CDR3 DNA is TGTGCCAGTAGTATAGATCCTTCTTTCGAGCAGTACTTC. Based on the CDR3 plus reference TRBV19 and TRBJ2-7, the full variable domain is DGGITQSPKYLFRKEGQNVTLSCEQNLNHDAMYWYRQDPGQGLRLIYYSQIVNDFQKGDIAEGYSVSREKKESFPLTVTSAQKNPTAFYLCASSIDPSFEQYFGPGTRLTVT.

This chain joins TRBV3-1 (or the pseudogene TRBV3-2) and TRBJ2-7, with D uncertain. This CDR3 is 12 amino acids long. Germline CDR1 and CDR2: LGHDT and YNNKEL (reference sequence). Trimming removed 3 bases from V and 6 bases from J, with 9 bases in between. The DNA of the CDR3 is TGTGCCAGCAGCCAGGGCAGGCGCGAGCAGTACTTC. This sequence encodes CASSQGRREQYF.

The chain combines TRBV5-6 with TRBJ2-2; 8 positions agree with TRBD2. The trim removed 3 bases at V and 5 bases at J, leaving 12 bases unmatched. Germline V CDR1 and CDR2: SGHDT, YYEEEE. This CDR3 is 17 amino acids long. CDR3 in DNA: TGTGCCAGCAGCTATCCCGTGGATCTAGCGGGTACCGGGGAGCTGTTTTTT. Protein sequence: CASSYPVDLAGTGELFF.

V is TRBV4-3 and J is TRBJ2-1; D is possibly TRBD1 (6 bases). The germline CDR1 and CDR2 sequences are LGHNA and YSLEER. This CDR3 has 13 residues. The V and J ends lost 4 bases and 7 bases respectively, with 11 bases between them. DNA of the CDR3: TGCGCCAGCAGCCGACAGGCTGCGAATGAGCAGTTCTTC. Encoded protein: CASSRQAANEQFF.

The chain uses TRBV5-1 and TRBJ1-4; 8 bases fit TRBD1. The V gene end was trimmed by 4 bases and the J gene end by 7 bases; junction bases not matched to a gene: 6. Germline loops: CDR1 SGHRS, CDR2 YFSETQ. The CDR3 has 14 amino acids. CDR3 loop: CASSQGQGGEKLFF. CDR3 DNA: TGCGCCAGCAGCCAAGGACAGGGAGGTGAAAAACTGTTTTTT.

The chain is built from TRBV28 and TRBJ2-7; 7 nucleotides align to TRBD2. CDR1 and CDR2 from the germline V gene are MDHEN and SYDVKM. The CDR3 runs 16 residues. The junction had 10 bases not matched to a gene; V was cut back by 3 bases and J by 2 bases. The CDR3 DNA follows: TGTGCCAGCAGTTTTCTCTCGGGAGGTGGTCCCTACGAGCAGTACTTC. Translating it yields CASSFLSGGGPYEQYF.

V usage is TRBV9 and J usage is TRBJ2-2, with 9 bases aligning to TRBD2. The CDR3 loop spans 16 amino acids. The J segment lost 6 bases and the V segment lost 0 bases, leaving 6 bases of the junction unmatched. Germline V gives CDR1 SGDLS, CDR2 YYNGEE. The CDR3 region is CASSVVSGRVAGELFF. Here the CDR3 DNA reads TGTGCCAGCAGCGTAGTTAGCGGGAGAGTTGCCGGGGAGCTGTTTTTT.

This clone occurred a few times. The chain links TRBV28 to TRBJ1-5; 8 bases are a match to TRBD1. Germline trimming cut 5 bases from V and 0 bases from J; bases unmatched to any gene: 12. Looked up from germline, CDR1 is MDHEN and CDR2 is SYDVKM. There are 18 residues in the CDR3. The CDR3 spells CASSRDRRGPYSNQPQHF. CDR3 coding DNA: TGTGCCAGCAGTCGGGACAGGCGAGGGCCATATAGCAATCAGCCCCAGCATTTT.

This clone has more than one count but fewer than ten. The chain is built from TRBV29-1 and TRBJ1-5; D is possibly TRBD1 (6 bases). The germline V gene encodes CDR1 SQVTM and CDR2 ANQGSEA. V gave up 4 bases and J gave up 3 bases, with 7 bases separating them. The CDR3 loop spans 12 amino acids. The CDR3 loop is CSVGGPNQPQHF. The CDR3, as DNA: TGCAGCGTTGGGGGGCCCAATCAGCCCCAGCATTTT.

The CDR3 nucleotides read TGTGCCAGCAGGAGGGACAGGGCTGAAGAGACCCAGTACTTC. Protein product: CASRRDRAEETQYF. The chain uses TRBV2 and TRBJ2-5; TRBD1 matches at 9 bases. Germline V gives CDR1 SNHLY, CDR2 FYNNEI. Germline trimming cut 6 bases from V and 3 bases from J; bases unmatched to any gene: 5. The CDR3 totals 14 residues.

The gene calls are TRBV7-3 and TRBJ1-1, with D perhaps matching TRBD1 (6 bases). From germline, CDR1 is SGHTA and CDR2 FQGTGA. V gave up 4 bases and J gave up 5 bases, with 17 bases separating them. The CDR3 length is 15 residues. The CDR3 nucleotides read TGTGCCAGCAGCTCTGAGAAGGGGGGGCTGACTGAAGCTTTCTTT. Protein: CASSSEKGGLTEAFF. Full variable domain (outside the CDR3, taken from reference TRBV7-3 and TRBJ1-1): GAGVSQTPSNKVTEKGKYVELRCDPISGHTALYWYRQSLGQGPEFLIYFQGTGAADDSGLPNDRFFAVRPEGSVSTLKIQRTERGDSAVYLCASSSEKGGLTEAFFGQGTRLTVV.

V and J are TRBV5-4 and TRBJ2-3, with 8 bases aligning to TRBD1. Germline CDR1 SGHNT, CDR2 YYREEE (reference sequence). The CDR3 totals 15 residues. Trimming took 4 bases from V and 6 from J; bases not matched to a gene: 10. CDR3 coding DNA: TGTGCCAGCAGCCGCCGACAGGGGCCGGAGGATACGCAGTATTTT. As protein: CASSRRQGPEDTQYF.

This chain links TRBV3-1 (or the pseudogene TRBV3-2) with TRBJ1-6; D is perhaps TRBD1 (6 bases). This CDR3 is built from 16 residues. V lost 2 bases and J lost 3, with 11 bases in between. Germline CDR1 and CDR2: LGHDT and YNNKEL (reference sequence). In nucleotides, the CDR3 is TGTGCCAGCAGCCAACGGACAGCCTTCTATAATTCACCCCTCCACTTT. Its translation is CASSQRTAFYNSPLHF.

The chain employs TRBV7-2 and TRBJ2-7, with TRBD1 matching 7 bases. J lost 6 bases, V lost 1 base, and 6 bases had no gene match. The length of the CDR3 is 14 residues. Looked up from germline, CDR1 is SGHTA and CDR2 is FQGNSA. For the CDR3, the DNA is TGTGCCAGCAGCTTAGTCCCCGAGGGGGCCGAGCAGTACTTC. As protein: CASSLVPEGAEQYF.

This clone was seen once. This chain joins TRBV28 and TRBJ2-3; D perhaps matches TRBD2 (6 bases). Trimming pared 2 bases from V and 1 base from J, leaving 16 bases between. The CDR3 loop spans 17 amino acids. CDR1 is MDHEN and CDR2 is SYDVKM in the germline V gene. CDR3 protein: CASSLQTSRVGTDTQYF. The DNA for the CDR3 is TGTGCCAGCAGTTTACAGACTAGTAGAGTGGGCACAGATACGCAGTATTTT.

CDR3 in DNA: TGCGCCAGCAGCTTGGGGGCTAGCGGGTACACCGGGGAGCTGTTTTTT. This encodes CASSLGASGYTGELFF. The chain employs TRBV5-1 and TRBJ2-2; 8 bases align to TRBD2. The CDR3 runs to 16 residues. The V gene end was trimmed by 0 bases and the J gene end by 3 bases; junction bases not matched to a gene: 4. CDR1 and CDR2 from the germline V gene are SGHRS and YFSETQ.

This chain links TRBV29-1 with TRBJ2-5; D is unclear. Germline CDR1 reads SQVTM; CDR2 reads ANQGSEA. The V end was cut by 4 bases, the J end by 1 base, with 7 bases between. The CDR3 runs to 12 residues. CDR3 bases: TGCAGCGTTGCACACCCCCAAGAGACCCAGTACTTC. It yields the protein CSVAHPQETQYF.

The CDR3 region has the DNA TGTGCCAGCAGTCTAATCAGGGAGAACACTGAAGCTTTCTTT. Amino acids: CASSLIRENTEAFF. This chain uses TRBV28 with TRBJ1-1; possibly TRBD1 for D (5 bases). Germline V gene data show CDR1 as MDHEN and CDR2 as SYDVKM. With 5 bases removed from V and 1 base from J, the gap between germline ends came to 11 bases. The CDR3 loop spans 14 amino acids.

This chain uses TRBV5-4 with TRBJ2-7, with 9 bases aligning to TRBD1. Per germline, CDR1 SGHNT and CDR2 YYREEE (reference sequence). The CDR3 is 15 amino acids. V was pared by 0 bases and J by 5 bases, with 6 bases of the junction left unmatched. CDR3 DNA: TGTGCCAGCAGCTTGGGGGGACAGGGTGGAGACGAGCAGTACTTC. This encodes CASSLGGQGGDEQYF.

This chain uses TRBV27 with TRBJ2-7, with D possibly matching TRBD1 (7 bases). Germline V gene data show CDR1 as MNHEY and CDR2 as SMNVEV (reference sequence). Trimming cost V 0 bases and J 3 bases, with 21 bases left between them. The CDR3 length is 18 residues. CDR3 in amino acids: CASSLSIGGGGQIYEQYF. The CDR3 DNA follows: TGTGCCAGCAGTTTATCTATCGGAGGGGGCGGACAGATCTACGAGCAGTACTTC.

V is TRBV19 and J is TRBJ1-5, with 8 bases aligning to TRBD1. V lost 4 bases, J lost 3 bases, and 8 bases stayed unmatched. This CDR3 is built from 16 residues. The germline gives CDR1 LNHDA, CDR2 SQIVND (reference sequence). The CDR3 region has the DNA TGTGCCAGTAGTACCGCCGGCAGGGGGCTCAATCAGCCCCAGCATTTT. It codes for CASSTAGRGLNQPQHF.

The V and J genes are TRBV19 and TRBJ2-2; TRBD1 matches 7 bases. This CDR3 has 16 amino acids. J gave up 6 bases and V 4 bases, and 11 bases lay outside the gene matches. Germline V gives CDR1 LNHDA, CDR2 SQIVND (reference sequence). CDR3 loop: CASSKSDRVLPGELFF. CDR3 nucleotide sequence: TGTGCCAGTAGTAAGTCCGACAGGGTCCTACCCGGGGAGCTGTTTTTT.

The V call is TRBV28, the J call TRBJ1-3; D is possibly TRBD1 (5 bases). The V gene lost 3 bases and the J gene lost 3 bases, with 9 bases spanning the gap. Germline lookup yields CDR1 MDHEN and CDR2 SYDVKM. This CDR3 has 14 amino acids. The CDR3 spells CASSLAGVGNTIYF. DNA of the CDR3: TGTGCCAGCAGTTTGGCGGGGGTTGGAAACACCATATATTTT.

The rearrangement links TRBV5-1 to TRBJ1-1; the D gene is possibly TRBD1 (6 bases). Germline V CDR1 and CDR2: SGHRS, YFSETQ. The CDR3 is made up of 15 amino acids. The V end was cut by 2 bases, the J end by 1 base, with 12 bases between. The CDR3 reads CASSFTNRENTEAFF. The CDR3 DNA sequence: TGCGCCAGCAGCTTCACGAACAGGGAGAACACTGAAGCTTTCTTT.

The V and J genes are TRBV20-1 and TRBJ2-7; D gene uncertain. V lost 4 bases, J lost 2 bases, and 3 bases lay in between. Germline values: CDR1 DFQATT, CDR2 SNEGSKA (reference sequence). The CDR3 is 10 amino acids. The CDR3 region has the DNA TGCAGTGCTACAACCTACGAGCAGTACTTC. It translates to CSATTYEQYF.

The genes are TRBV4-3 and TRBJ1-2; TRBD1 is a possible D gene (5 bases). The germline V gene has CDR1 LGHNA and CDR2 YSLEER. V was pared by 0 bases and J by 4 bases, with 15 bases between. This CDR3 comprises 16 residues. CDR3 DNA sequence: TGCGCCAGCAGCCAAGAACAGGCCGTTTCTCCCTATGGCTACACCTTC. Its protein is CASSQEQAVSPYGYTF.

V is TRBV29-1 and J is TRBJ1-5; tentative D call: TRBD1 (5 bases). The CDR3 has 13 residues. Per germline, CDR1 SQVTM and CDR2 ANQGSEA. V shed 6 bases and J shed 1 base, with 10 bases lying between them. The CDR3 is CSVRVGSNQPQHF. In nucleotides, the CDR3 is TGCAGCGTCAGGGTGGGGAGCAATCAGCCCCAGCATTTT.

V is TRBV4-1 and J is TRBJ2-7; perhaps TRBD1 as D (7 bases). CDR3 length: 15 residues. CDR1 is MGHRA and CDR2 is YSYEKL in the germline V gene. V lost 5 bases and J 3 bases, leaving 17 bases between the germline ends. In DNA, the CDR3 is TGCGCCAGCAGCTCCGCTGCGGGACAGAGCTACGAGCAGTACTTC. Protein: CASSSAAGQSYEQYF.

The chain links TRBV5-1 to TRBJ2-7; 9 positions match TRBD2. The CDR3 totals 14 residues. Trimming removed 4 bases from V and 4 bases from J; junction bases left unmatched: 6. Per germline, CDR1 SGHRS and CDR2 YFSETQ. CDR3 protein: CASSPLSGGYEQYF. Written as DNA, the CDR3 is TGCGCCAGCAGCCCCCTTAGCGGGGGTTACGAGCAGTACTTC.